A selection of T cell receptor beta chains follows, all from one sample in a study of T cell repertoires in cytomegalovirus infection. TCRdb passed the reads through MiXCR, listing each CDR3 protein once. The data show 700,000 to 950,000 distinct CDR3 sequences, 30% to 35% seen once. Antigens of these TCRs are unknown. The starting material was cultured CD8+ T cells from PBMCs, obtained from culture after CMV antigen stimulation. All receptors derive from a human donor in good health (CMV status not recorded). Some clones in this sample may be carry-over from other donors' samples. Both conserved end residues are part of each CDR3. Fields, in order: V gene, J gene, D gene, clone size, CDR3 DNA, CDR3 protein. D genes are given only for firm matches. Rows give clone size only sometimes, using once, few, many, or a class for an expanded clone.

V gene: TRBV4-3
J gene: TRBJ2-1
D gene: TRBD2
clone size: -
CDR3 DNA: TGCGCCAGCGGCCAAGTACCGGGGGGACGGGACAATGAGCAGTTCTTC
CDR3 protein: CASGQVPGGRDNEQFF

V gene: TRBV20-1
J gene: TRBJ2-5
D gene: -
clone size: -
CDR3 DNA: TGCAGTGCTTCCACGGGACCTCAAGAGACCCAGTACTTC
CDR3 protein: CSASTGPQETQYF

V gene: TRBV7-9
J gene: TRBJ1-1
D gene: TRBD1
clone size: few
CDR3 DNA: TGTGCCAGCACCCGGACAGGGGGCCTGAACACTGAAGCTTTCTTT
CDR3 protein: CASTRTGGLNTEAFF

V gene: TRBV11-2
J gene: TRBJ2-2
D gene: -
clone size: -
CDR3 DNA: TGTGCCAGCAGCGGGTTACCGAACACCGGGGAGCTGTTTTTT
CDR3 protein: CASSGLPNTGELFF

V gene: TRBV4-1
J gene: TRBJ1-4
D gene: -
clone size: -
CDR3 DNA: TGCGCCAGCAGGGACACAGCCCGCGAAAAACTGTTTTTT
CDR3 protein: CASRDTAREKLFF

V gene: TRBV7-8
J gene: TRBJ1-6
D gene: -
clone size: few
CDR3 DNA: TGTGCCAGCAGCTTAGGGTTTTATAATTCACCCCTCCACTTT
CDR3 protein: CASSLGFYNSPLHF

V gene: TRBV27
J gene: TRBJ2-1
D gene: TRBD1
clone size: -
CDR3 DNA: TGTGCCAGCAGTTTATATTGGACAGGGGGTCATAGCTCCTACAATGAGCAGTTCTTC
CDR3 protein: CASSLYWTGGHSSYNEQFF

V gene: TRBV27
J gene: TRBJ1-1
D gene: TRBD1
clone size: -
CDR3 DNA: TGTGCCAGCAGTCCCTCGGGACAGCTGAACACTGAAGCTTTCTTT
CDR3 protein: CASSPSGQLNTEAFF

V gene: TRBV18
J gene: TRBJ2-2
D gene: -
clone size: few
CDR3 DNA: TGTGCCAGCAACGGGGTGAACACCGGGGAGCTGTTTTTT
CDR3 protein: CASNGVNTGELFF

V gene: TRBV7-9
J gene: TRBJ2-7
D gene: -
clone size: many
CDR3 DNA: TGTGCCAGCAGCCCGACACCCTACGAGCAGTACTTC
CDR3 protein: CASSPTPYEQYF

V gene: TRBV5-4
J gene: TRBJ2-1
D gene: TRBD1
clone size: once
CDR3 DNA: TGTGCCAGCAGCTTCTCGAGAACAGGGGGGAATGAGCAGTTCTTC
CDR3 protein: CASSFSRTGGNEQFF

V gene: TRBV15
J gene: TRBJ2-3
D gene: -
clone size: -
CDR3 DNA: TGTGCCACCAGCAGAGGTTCCGCGGGGAGGTCGGGCACAGATACGCAGTATTTT
CDR3 protein: CATSRGSAGRSGTDTQYF

V gene: TRBV2
J gene: TRBJ2-5
D gene: TRBD1
clone size: -
CDR3 DNA: TGTGCCAGCAGTACAACAGGGGGCCTGGAGACCCAGTACTTC
CDR3 protein: CASSTTGGLETQYF

V gene: TRBV11-1
J gene: TRBJ1-6
D gene: -
clone size: few
CDR3 DNA: TGTGCCAGCAGCTCTCACGGTTCACCCCTCCACTTT
CDR3 protein: CASSSHGSPLHF

V gene: TRBV5-1
J gene: TRBJ1-5
D gene: TRBD1
clone size: -
CDR3 DNA: TGCGCCAGCAGCTTATATCCACCTGACAGGGGGGCCCAGCCCCAGCATTTT
CDR3 protein: CASSLYPPDRGAQPQHF

V gene: TRBV4-1
J gene: TRBJ2-2
D gene: -
clone size: few
CDR3 DNA: TGCGCCAGCAGCCAAGTGAGAGGGGAGCTGTTTTTT
CDR3 protein: CASSQVRGELFF

V gene: TRBV12-3/TRBV12-4
J gene: TRBJ2-6
D gene: -
clone size: few
CDR3 DNA: TGTGCCAGCAGCCCGACACCTCCTGGGGCCAACGTCCTGACTTTC
CDR3 protein: CASSPTPPGANVLTF

V gene: TRBV28
J gene: TRBJ2-5
D gene: -
clone size: -
CDR3 DNA: TGTGCCAGCACCCCGGCAGGGGATGAGACCCAGTACTTC
CDR3 protein: CASTPAGDETQYF

V gene: TRBV7-6
J gene: TRBJ1-1
D gene: TRBD1
clone size: few
CDR3 DNA: TGTGCCACAATCTCGACAGGGTGGGCGAACACTGAAGCTTTCTTT
CDR3 protein: CATISTGWANTEAFF

V gene: TRBV4-1
J gene: TRBJ2-1
D gene: -
clone size: few
CDR3 DNA: TGCGCCAGCAGCCTACTAGGGGTCTACAATGAGCAGTTCTTC
CDR3 protein: CASSLLGVYNEQFF

V gene: TRBV25-1
J gene: TRBJ1-3
D gene: -
clone size: -
CDR3 DNA: TGTGCCAGCAGTGCCCGGGGAGGGAGGGTATGGTCTGGAAACACCATATATTTT
CDR3 protein: CASSARGGRVWSGNTIYF

V gene: TRBV10-2
J gene: TRBJ2-7
D gene: -
clone size: few
CDR3 DNA: TGCGCCAGCCAGGACAGCGTAAGCTCCTACGAGCAGTACTTC
CDR3 protein: CASQDSVSSYEQYF

V gene: TRBV24-1
J gene: TRBJ2-3
D gene: -
clone size: -
CDR3 DNA: TGTGCCACCAGTGATTTAGGGGGCACAGATACGCAGTATTTT
CDR3 protein: CATSDLGGTDTQYF

V gene: TRBV15
J gene: TRBJ2-6
D gene: TRBD1
clone size: once
CDR3 DNA: TGTGCCACCAGCGACAGGGGACCCTCTGGGGCCAACGTCCTGACTTTC
CDR3 protein: CATSDRGPSGANVLTF

V gene: TRBV6-5
J gene: TRBJ1-5
D gene: TRBD1
clone size: -
CDR3 DNA: TGTGCCAGCACCCGTTACGCTGACAGGGGGCCGAGCAATCAGCCCCAGCATTTT
CDR3 protein: CASTRYADRGPSNQPQHF

V gene: TRBV7-2
J gene: TRBJ2-6
D gene: -
clone size: many
CDR3 DNA: TGTGCCAGCAGCAGCCGGACGACCTCTGGGGCCAACGTCCTGACTTTC
CDR3 protein: CASSSRTTSGANVLTF

V gene: TRBV4-1
J gene: TRBJ2-3
D gene: -
clone size: few
CDR3 DNA: TGCGCCAGCAGCGGGGCTAGCTCCTGGGCAGATACGCAGTATTTT
CDR3 protein: CASSGASSWADTQYF

V gene: TRBV7-6
J gene: TRBJ1-6
D gene: -
clone size: -
CDR3 DNA: TGTGCCAGCAGGGATTGGAATTCACCCCTCCACTTT
CDR3 protein: CASRDWNSPLHF

V gene: TRBV4-3
J gene: TRBJ1-2
D gene: -
clone size: few
CDR3 DNA: TGCGCCAGCAGCCAAGCCCGGGCCTCCTATGGCTACACCTTC
CDR3 protein: CASSQARASYGYTF

V gene: TRBV27
J gene: TRBJ2-1
D gene: -
clone size: -
CDR3 DNA: TGTGCCAGCAGTTTAGCAGTGAGCTATGAGCAGTTCTTC
CDR3 protein: CASSLAVSYEQFF

V gene: TRBV7-2
J gene: TRBJ1-2
D gene: TRBD1
clone size: many
CDR3 DNA: TGTGCCAGCAGCTTAGGGTCGTTCAGACAGGGGGCGTATGGCTACACCTTC
CDR3 protein: CASSLGSFRQGAYGYTF

V gene: TRBV4-1
J gene: TRBJ2-3
D gene: -
clone size: -
CDR3 DNA: TGCGCCAGCAGCCAAGGACTTCGCACAGATACGCAGTATTTT
CDR3 protein: CASSQGLRTDTQYF

V gene: TRBV4-1
J gene: TRBJ1-5
D gene: -
clone size: few
CDR3 DNA: TGCGCCAGCAGCCAACAGAGAGGTCAGCCCCAGCATTTT
CDR3 protein: CASSQQRGQPQHF

V gene: TRBV7-9
J gene: TRBJ1-1
D gene: TRBD1
clone size: few
CDR3 DNA: TGTGCCAGCAGAGAGGAGGGGGCATTGATCACTGAAGCTTTCTTT
CDR3 protein: CASREEGALITEAFF

V gene: TRBV11-1
J gene: TRBJ1-1
D gene: -
clone size: few
CDR3 DNA: TGTGCCAGCAGCTTCGGGATGCAATTTCGGGACACTGAAGCTTTCTTT
CDR3 protein: CASSFGMQFRDTEAFF

V gene: TRBV19
J gene: TRBJ2-1
D gene: -
clone size: few
CDR3 DNA: TGTGCCAGTACGAGGGGGAGATACAATGAGCAGTTCTTC
CDR3 protein: CASTRGRYNEQFF

V gene: TRBV19
J gene: TRBJ2-2
D gene: -
clone size: few
CDR3 DNA: TGTGCCAGTGGAGAAGGGAGGACCGGGGAGCTGTTTTTT
CDR3 protein: CASGEGRTGELFF

V gene: TRBV2
J gene: TRBJ2-5
D gene: TRBD2
clone size: -
CDR3 DNA: TGTGCCAGCAGCAGGACTAGCGAACAAGAGACCCAGTACTTC
CDR3 protein: CASSRTSEQETQYF

V gene: TRBV6-6
J gene: TRBJ1-1
D gene: -
clone size: -
CDR3 DNA: TGTGCCAGCAGGTCAACGGGTGAAGCTTTCTTT
CDR3 protein: CASRSTGEAFF

V gene: TRBV7-2
J gene: TRBJ2-5
D gene: TRBD2
clone size: -
CDR3 DNA: TGTGCCAGCAGCTTAGTGGGACTAGCGGGGGGGCAAGAGACCCAGTACTTC
CDR3 protein: CASSLVGLAGGQETQYF

V gene: TRBV20-1
J gene: TRBJ1-3
D gene: -
clone size: -
CDR3 DNA: TGCAGTGCTAGAGATTATAAACAGGGAAGCTCTGGAAACACCATATATTTT
CDR3 protein: CSARDYKQGSSGNTIYF

V gene: TRBV6-2/TRBV6-3
J gene: TRBJ1-4
D gene: -
clone size: -
CDR3 DNA: TGTGCCAGCACGGGAGGCATGATTGAAAAACTGTTTTTT
CDR3 protein: CASTGGMIEKLFF

V gene: TRBV7-2
J gene: TRBJ2-5
D gene: -
clone size: many
CDR3 DNA: TGTGCCAGCAGCCCAAGGGGCTATGGGGAGACCCAGTACTTC
CDR3 protein: CASSPRGYGETQYF

V gene: TRBV7-6
J gene: TRBJ1-1
D gene: -
clone size: many
CDR3 DNA: TGTGCCAGCAGCTTAGCGCAGGGGATGAACACTGAAGCTTTCTTT
CDR3 protein: CASSLAQGMNTEAFF

V gene: TRBV19
J gene: TRBJ1-1
D gene: -
clone size: -
CDR3 DNA: TGTGCCACCCAAGGGAACACTGAAGCTTTCTTT
CDR3 protein: CATQGNTEAFF

V gene: TRBV5-1
J gene: TRBJ2-3
D gene: TRBD1
clone size: many
CDR3 DNA: TGCGCCAGCAGCTCCGGGACAGGCCACTTAGATACGCAGTATTTT
CDR3 protein: CASSSGTGHLDTQYF

V gene: TRBV7-9
J gene: TRBJ1-2
D gene: -
clone size: -
CDR3 DNA: TGTGCCAGCAGCGAGACGTTGGTGGATGGCTACACCTTC
CDR3 protein: CASSETLVDGYTF

V gene: TRBV7-2
J gene: TRBJ2-2
D gene: TRBD2
clone size: many
CDR3 DNA: TGTGCCAGCAGCTTCGTAGCGGGGGCCACTACCGGGGAGCTGTTTTTT
CDR3 protein: CASSFVAGATTGELFF

V gene: TRBV7-2
J gene: TRBJ1-6
D gene: TRBD1
clone size: many
CDR3 DNA: TGTGCCAGCAGTTGGGACAGGGTTAATTCACCCCTCCACTTT
CDR3 protein: CASSWDRVNSPLHF

V gene: TRBV7-9
J gene: TRBJ2-5
D gene: -
clone size: few
CDR3 DNA: TGTGCCAGCAGCTACCCGATCAGGGGTAAAGAGACCCAGTACTTC
CDR3 protein: CASSYPIRGKETQYF

V gene: TRBV27
J gene: TRBJ1-2
D gene: -
clone size: -
CDR3 DNA: TGTGCCAGCAGTTCTCTCGACGGAGGCTACACCTTC
CDR3 protein: CASSSLDGGYTF

V gene: TRBV7-9
J gene: TRBJ2-7
D gene: -
clone size: -
CDR3 DNA: TGTGCCAGCAGTTCACCGGGACGGCCAAATGTCTTCTACGAGCAGTACTTC
CDR3 protein: CASSSPGRPNVFYEQYF

V gene: TRBV27
J gene: TRBJ1-2
D gene: TRBD1
clone size: few
CDR3 DNA: TGTGCCAGCAGCACAGGGGGCTTAGCCTATGGCTACACCTTC
CDR3 protein: CASSTGGLAYGYTF

V gene: TRBV19
J gene: TRBJ2-1
D gene: -
clone size: -
CDR3 DNA: TGTGCCAGTAGTATCCCTCCTTCATCGTACACCTACAATGAGCAGTTCTTC
CDR3 protein: CASSIPPSSYTYNEQFF

V gene: TRBV7-9
J gene: TRBJ1-2
D gene: TRBD1
clone size: -
CDR3 DNA: TGTGCCAGCAGCTCTCGAGGGGGCCCGGAGGTTAACTATGGCTACACCTTC
CDR3 protein: CASSSRGGPEVNYGYTF